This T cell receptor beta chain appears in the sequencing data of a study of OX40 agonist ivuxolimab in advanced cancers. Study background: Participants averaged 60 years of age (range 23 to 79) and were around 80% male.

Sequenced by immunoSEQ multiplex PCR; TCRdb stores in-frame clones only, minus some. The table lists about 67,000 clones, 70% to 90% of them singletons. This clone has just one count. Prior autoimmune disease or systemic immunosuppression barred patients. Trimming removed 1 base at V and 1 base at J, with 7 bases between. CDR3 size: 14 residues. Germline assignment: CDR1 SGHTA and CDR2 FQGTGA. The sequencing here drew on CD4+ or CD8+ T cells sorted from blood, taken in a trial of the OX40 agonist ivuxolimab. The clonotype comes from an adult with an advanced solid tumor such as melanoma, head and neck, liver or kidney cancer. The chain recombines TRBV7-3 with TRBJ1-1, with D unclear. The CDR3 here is CASSLIGENTEAFF. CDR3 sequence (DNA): TGTGCCAGCAGCTTAATTGGGGAGAACACTGAAGCTTTCTTT.